This T cell receptor beta chain was captured by sequencing in a study of blood T cell repertoires in COVID-19 (dated by TCRdb to between 2020 and 2021). Context from the whole study: Samples covering the acute and convalescent phases of COVID-19 were provided by collaborators in the United States, Italy and Spain. The prospective study material was composed of cDNA or gDNA derived from T cells, B-cell-depleted T cells, or PBMCs. Subjects who had been exposed to COVID-19, were actively infected with it, or had recovered from it provided the deeply sampled blood TCRbeta repertoires that made up the dataset. A freely available public database, intended as a resource for researchers studying the immune response to SARS-CoV-2, is where the repertoires were released. The samples were drawn from two sources: the first 160 participants of the ongoing ImmuneRACE study, and 950 to 1,500 subjects contributed by 6 global collaborators. A de-identified subject ID, COVID-19 status, age in years and sex were almost always included in the sample metadata. Where available, HLA class I and class II types were taken from metadata supplied by the sample provider and were not determined by assay-based typing.

On this clone itself: The antigen it recognizes is unknown. No per-base quality is available; no much larger clone lies one base away.

Enrolling through a virtual design, the prospective study's participants ranged in age from roughly 18 to 89 years and lived across more than 20 United States geographic areas. To assign participants to cohorts, the prospective study relied on clinical history that participants themselves reported in a screening survey and a study questionnaire. Exposed participants had been in contact with someone with a PCR-confirmed or clinician-diagnosed COVID-19 case within 2 weeks of study entry. In the prospective study, mobile phlebotomists collected whole blood, serum and a nasopharyngeal or oropharyngeal swab from each participant. Participants in the prospective study had the option to provide additional blood draws and questionnaires over an approximately 2-month period. Blood samples from the prospective study were shipped frozen or at room temperature prior to DNA extraction. General findings and caveats noted by the study authors: The quantity of clinical and demographic metadata differed by source and by participant and was supplied without curation.

TCRbeta CDR3 regions were amplified from genomic DNA using the immunoSEQ Assay, a bias-controlled multiplex PCR. Turning to the authors' computational methods: The number of nucleated cells in each sample was estimated by amplification of reference gene primers within the assay. To quantify the absolute abundance of each unique TCRbeta CDR3 rearrangement, sequence reads were collapsed and filtered. For each sample, productive Simpson clonality was calculated as the square root of Simpson's diversity index over productive rearrangements. Here the immuneACCESS table is served through TCRdb, limited to in-frame sequences with V and J called. Missing clones are a known gap in these copies; in checked studies unresolved V genes cover under half, and the rest lacks a known reason. That table is the source of V, J and clone size, and D and trimming were worked out from the DNA. Counted in this sample were some 180,000 clones; roughly three quarters of them appeared once. The ten largest clonotypes hold 13% to 15% of the sample.

CDR1 is given as LNHDA and CDR2 as SQIVND, both from the germline V gene (reference sequence). Spanning cysteine to phenylalanine, the CDR3 consists of 17 amino acids. Kept here is only the CDR3 DNA, which spans 51 bases and is read in frame from base 1. Ends trimmed: V by 9 bases, J by 4 bases; bases unmatched to a gene: 13. Sequenced: PBMCs or T cells enriched from blood (not recorded which). The TCR originated in a man aged 60-69 years who had been exposed to COVID-19. The rearranged segments are TRBV19 and TRBJ2-5, with 14 bases in between that match TRBD2. The sequenced DNA: TGTGCCAGCCAACAGACTAGCGGGAGGGCCTGGGGAGAGACCCAGTACTTC. Its product reads: CASQQTSGRAWGETQYF. Where the CDR3 stops, the reference TRBV19 and TRBJ2-5 genes take over; the full variable domain is DGGITQSPKYLFRKEGQNVTLSCEQNLNHDAMYWYRQDPGQGLRLIYYSQIVNDFQKGDIAEGYSVSREKKESFPLTVTSAQKNPTAFYLCASQQTSGRAWGETQYFGPGTRLLVL.